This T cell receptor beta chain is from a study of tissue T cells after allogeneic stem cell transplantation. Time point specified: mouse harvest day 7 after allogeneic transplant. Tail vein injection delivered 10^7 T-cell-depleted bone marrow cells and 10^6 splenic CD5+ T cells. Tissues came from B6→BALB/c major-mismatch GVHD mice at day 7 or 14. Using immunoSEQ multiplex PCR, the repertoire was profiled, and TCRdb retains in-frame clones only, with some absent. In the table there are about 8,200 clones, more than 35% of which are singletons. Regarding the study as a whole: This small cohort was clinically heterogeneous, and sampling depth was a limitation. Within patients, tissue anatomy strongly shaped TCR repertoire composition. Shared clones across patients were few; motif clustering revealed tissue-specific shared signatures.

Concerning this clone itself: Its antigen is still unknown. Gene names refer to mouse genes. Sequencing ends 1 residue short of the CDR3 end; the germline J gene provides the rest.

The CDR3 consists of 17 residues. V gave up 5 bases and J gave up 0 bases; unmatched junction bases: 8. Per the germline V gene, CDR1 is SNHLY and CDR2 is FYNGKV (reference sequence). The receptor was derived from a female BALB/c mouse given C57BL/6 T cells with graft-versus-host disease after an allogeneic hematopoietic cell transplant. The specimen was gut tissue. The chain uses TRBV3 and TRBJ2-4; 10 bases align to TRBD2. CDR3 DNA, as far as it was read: TGTGCCAGCAGCCGGGACTGGGGAGGGGGGAGTCAAAACACCTTGTAC. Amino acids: CASSRDWGGGSQNTLY. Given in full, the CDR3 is CASSRDWGGGSQNTLYF.